A selection of T cell receptor beta chains follows, all from one sample in a study of T-cell memory formation after mild COVID-19. MiXCR was run by TCRdb on the 5' RACE reads, yielding one entry per CDR3 protein. The data hold about 270,000 distinct CDR3 sequences, with about 16% observed a single time. The source material was PBMCs or a T cell subset sorted from them (not recorded which). The receptor source for this set is an adult woman who had mild COVID-19 (a few samples of this study predate the infection). Cell type and time point are not known. Each CDR3 is given with its conserved first and last residue. The D gene is left open where the match is weak. Where a row states a size, it is once, few, many or the class of an expanded clone; other rows omit it.

clone_size: -
d_call: TRBD1
j_call: TRBJ1-1
cdr3_length: 15
v_call: TRBV4-3
cdr3_aa: CASSPGVGQDTEAFF
cdr3_nt: TGCGCCAGCAGCCCAGGCGTCGGACAGGACACTGAAGCTTTCTTT

clone_size: many
d_call: TRBD2
j_call: TRBJ2-3
cdr3_length: 15
v_call: TRBV9
cdr3_aa: CASSVGEGGPDTQYF
cdr3_nt: TGTGCCAGCAGCGTAGGGGAGGGAGGGCCAGATACGCAGTATTTT

clone_size: few
d_call: TRBD2
j_call: TRBJ2-3
cdr3_length: 13
v_call: TRBV24-1
cdr3_aa: CATSDPGGDTQYF
cdr3_nt: TGTGCCACCAGTGACCCGGGGGGTGATACGCAGTATTTT

clone_size: -
d_call: TRBD2
j_call: TRBJ2-3
cdr3_length: 18
v_call: TRBV12-5
cdr3_aa: CASGLAPPGGRATDTQYF
cdr3_nt: TGTGCTAGTGGTTTGGCCCCGCCGGGGGGACGGGCCACAGATACGCAGTATTTT

clone_size: -
d_call: TRBD2
j_call: TRBJ2-5
cdr3_length: 15
v_call: TRBV2
cdr3_aa: CASRDGLADQETQYF
cdr3_nt: TGTGCCAGCAGGGACGGACTAGCGGACCAAGAGACCCAGTACTTC

clone_size: -
d_call: -
j_call: TRBJ2-7
cdr3_length: 11
v_call: TRBV7-6
cdr3_aa: CASSSGREQYF
cdr3_nt: TGTGCCAGCAGCTCTGGTAGGGAGCAGTACTTC

clone_size: -
d_call: -
j_call: TRBJ1-5
cdr3_length: 14
v_call: TRBV6-6
cdr3_aa: CASCEGWGDQPQHF
cdr3_nt: TGTGCCAGCTGCGAGGGGTGGGGAGATCAGCCCCAGCATTTT

clone_size: -
d_call: TRBD1
j_call: TRBJ1-2
cdr3_length: 13
v_call: TRBV12-3/TRBV12-4
cdr3_aa: CASSIGQGRGYTF
cdr3_nt: TGTGCCAGCAGTATCGGACAGGGTCGTGGCTACACCTTC

clone_size: few
d_call: TRBD2
j_call: TRBJ2-5
cdr3_length: 15
v_call: TRBV12-3/TRBV12-4
cdr3_aa: CASSLNGGGQETQYF
cdr3_nt: TGTGCCAGCAGTTTAAATGGGGGAGGGCAAGAGACCCAGTACTTC

clone_size: few
d_call: -
j_call: TRBJ1-6
cdr3_length: 15
v_call: TRBV3-1
cdr3_aa: CASKTLDPAGSPLHF
cdr3_nt: TGTGCCAGCAAAACCCTCGACCCGGCGGGGTCACCCCTCCACTTT

clone_size: few
d_call: TRBD1
j_call: TRBJ1-4
cdr3_length: 16
v_call: TRBV4-3
cdr3_aa: CASSQGQAGTNEKLFF
cdr3_nt: TGCGCCAGCAGCCAGGGACAGGCAGGGACTAATGAAAAACTGTTTTTT

clone_size: -
d_call: -
j_call: TRBJ1-5
cdr3_length: 14
v_call: TRBV7-2
cdr3_aa: CSSSLGQSNQPQHF
cdr3_nt: TGTTCCAGCAGCTTAGGACAGAGCAATCAGCCCCAGCATTTT

clone_size: many
d_call: -
j_call: TRBJ2-6
cdr3_length: 16
v_call: TRBV5-1
cdr3_aa: CASSAMASSGANVLTF
cdr3_nt: TGCGCCAGCAGCGCAATGGCGAGCTCTGGGGCCAACGTCCTGACTTTC

clone_size: few
d_call: -
j_call: TRBJ1-2
cdr3_length: 12
v_call: TRBV20-1
cdr3_aa: CSASSGAEGYTF
cdr3_nt: TGCAGTGCCTCCTCAGGGGCTGAAGGCTACACCTTC

clone_size: once
d_call: -
j_call: TRBJ2-6
cdr3_length: 19
v_call: TRBV24-1
cdr3_aa: CATVFRIRQANSGANVLTF
cdr3_nt: TGTGCCACCGTTTTTCGAATTCGACAGGCGAACTCTGGGGCCAACGTCCTGACTTTC

clone_size: -
d_call: TRBD1
j_call: TRBJ1-3
cdr3_length: 14
v_call: TRBV5-4
cdr3_aa: CASSQDRVGNTIYF
cdr3_nt: TGTGCCAGCAGCCAGGACAGGGTGGGGAACACCATATATTTT

clone_size: -
d_call: TRBD1
j_call: TRBJ1-1
cdr3_length: 18
v_call: TRBV5-1
cdr3_aa: CASSVGWGYIQGSTEAFF
cdr3_nt: TGCGCCAGCAGCGTTGGGTGGGGGTATATACAGGGGTCCACTGAAGCTTTCTTT

clone_size: few
d_call: TRBD2
j_call: TRBJ2-3
cdr3_length: 18
v_call: TRBV20-1
cdr3_aa: CSASFSSGLAGGTDTQYF
cdr3_nt: TGCAGTGCTAGTTTCAGCTCTGGGCTAGCGGGAGGCACAGATACGCAGTATTTT

clone_size: -
d_call: -
j_call: TRBJ2-3
cdr3_length: 15
v_call: TRBV6-5
cdr3_aa: CASSFRAASTDTQYF
cdr3_nt: TGTGCCAGCAGTTTTAGGGCAGCTAGCACAGATACGCAGTATTTT

clone_size: few
d_call: -
j_call: TRBJ2-1
cdr3_length: 14
v_call: TRBV5-1
cdr3_aa: CASSRGSRYNEQFF
cdr3_nt: TGCGCCAGCAGCCGGGGTTCGAGGTACAATGAGCAGTTCTTC

clone_size: few
d_call: -
j_call: TRBJ2-3
cdr3_length: 14
v_call: TRBV3-1
cdr3_aa: CASSPYGTADTQYF
cdr3_nt: TGTGCCAGCAGCCCGTATGGGACCGCGGATACGCAGTATTTT

clone_size: few
d_call: TRBD1
j_call: TRBJ2-7
cdr3_length: 14
v_call: TRBV20-1
cdr3_aa: CSASRTGGPYEQYF
cdr3_nt: TGCAGTGCTTCTCGGACAGGGGGACCCTACGAGCAGTACTTC

clone_size: few
d_call: TRBD1
j_call: TRBJ2-1
cdr3_length: 16
v_call: TRBV4-3
cdr3_aa: CASSLGGGQGAFEQFF
cdr3_nt: TGCGCCAGCAGCCTGGGCGGGGGACAGGGGGCGTTTGAGCAGTTCTTC

clone_size: few
d_call: TRBD2
j_call: TRBJ2-1
cdr3_length: 15
v_call: TRBV5-1
cdr3_aa: CASSLGPSGDNEQFF
cdr3_nt: TGCGCCAGCAGCTTGGGCCCTAGCGGGGACAATGAGCAGTTCTTC

clone_size: -
d_call: TRBD1
j_call: TRBJ1-1
cdr3_length: 15
v_call: TRBV5-1
cdr3_aa: CASSGAGTGYTEAFF
cdr3_nt: TGCGCCAGCAGCGGGGCCGGGACAGGGTACACTGAAGCTTTCTTT

clone_size: -
d_call: -
j_call: TRBJ1-5
cdr3_length: 15
v_call: TRBV5-6
cdr3_aa: CASSLGSPKEQPQHF
cdr3_nt: TGTGCCAGCAGCTTGGGATCGCCGAAGGAGCAGCCCCAGCATTTT

clone_size: -
d_call: TRBD1
j_call: TRBJ1-2
cdr3_length: 13
v_call: TRBV24-1
cdr3_aa: CATSEGQGGRYTF
cdr3_nt: TGTGCCACCAGTGAGGGACAGGGCGGGCGCTACACCTTC

clone_size: many
d_call: -
j_call: TRBJ2-7
cdr3_length: 14
v_call: TRBV5-1
cdr3_aa: CASSLGTTSYEQYF
cdr3_nt: TGCGCCAGCAGCTTGGGGACTACATCCTACGAGCAGTACTTC

clone_size: -
d_call: -
j_call: TRBJ2-1
cdr3_length: 20
v_call: TRBV15
cdr3_aa: CATSETTLDAYWVSYNEQFF
cdr3_nt: TGTGCCACCAGCGAGACCACTTTGGACGCTTACTGGGTCTCCTACAATGAGCAGTTCTTC

clone_size: few
d_call: -
j_call: TRBJ1-2
cdr3_length: 15
v_call: TRBV6-2/TRBV6-3
cdr3_aa: CASSGRTAPGYGYTF
cdr3_nt: TGTGCCAGCAGTGGGCGGACGGCCCCCGGCTATGGCTACACCTTC

clone_size: few
d_call: -
j_call: TRBJ2-5
cdr3_length: 14
v_call: TRBV7-2
cdr3_aa: CASSLFGARETQYF
cdr3_nt: TGTGCCAGCAGCTTATTCGGGGCCAGGGAGACCCAGTACTTC

clone_size: -
d_call: -
j_call: TRBJ1-2
cdr3_length: 11
v_call: TRBV29-1
cdr3_aa: CSVVKLGGYTF
cdr3_nt: TGCAGCGTTGTTAAGTTAGGGGGCTACACCTTC

clone_size: many
d_call: TRBD2
j_call: TRBJ2-5
cdr3_length: 14
v_call: TRBV10-3
cdr3_aa: CAISRLAGKETQYF
cdr3_nt: TGTGCCATCAGCCGACTAGCGGGGAAAGAGACCCAGTACTTC

clone_size: few
d_call: -
j_call: TRBJ2-7
cdr3_length: 13
v_call: TRBV5-1
cdr3_aa: CASSLRGDYEQYF
cdr3_nt: TGCGCCAGCAGCTTGAGGGGGGACTACGAGCAGTACTTC

clone_size: few
d_call: TRBD1
j_call: TRBJ1-1
cdr3_length: 11
v_call: TRBV29-1
cdr3_aa: CSVDQGARAFF
cdr3_nt: TGCAGCGTTGATCAGGGGGCGCGAGCTTTCTTT